This T cell receptor (beta chain) was obtained from a study of human T cells and chemical hapten exposure. About the study: Patients, a majority of them female, were diagnosed with alopecia areata, totalis or universalis. Study-level points and caveats: Controls had significantly fewer large CDR3 similarity clusters than were formed by expanded TCRs. Sensitization with DPC brought no change to TCRs above 1 in 1000 in frequency.

This clonotype occurred a few times. The target antigen is unknown. Indicated time point: patch test 3, about 24 weeks after DPC sensitization. Regarding treatment: therapeutic diphenylcyclopropenone sensitization with weekly scalp DPC. The authors' total RNA extraction used unfractionated whole blood. TCRdb ran MiXCR on the RACE reads and lists one entry per CDR3 protein. The sample contains 70,000 or so distinct CDR3 sequences, 11% of which appear only once. The source of this sequence is a woman aged 45 to 65 with alopecia areata. Some clones in this sample may be carry-over from other donors' samples. This material consisted of whole blood, taken in connection with sensitization to the hapten diphenylcyclopropenone (DPC).

This chain's CDR3 is CASSLTGLVAKNIQYF. The CDR3 coding sequence is TGTGCCAGCAGCTTGACCGGACTTGTAGCCAAAAACATTCAGTACTTC. The gene calls are TRBV5-6 and TRBJ2-4; D is possibly TRBD2 (5 bases). V was pared by 1 base and J by 0 bases, with 11 bases between. The CDR3 consists of 16 residues. The germline CDR1 and CDR2 sequences are SGHDT and YYEEEE.